This T cell receptor beta chain was found in a study of graft-versus-host responses after intestinal transplantation. Study at large: Multivisceral, liver-intestinal, or isolated intestinal transplants were given to recipients. The recipients all started with anti-thymocyte globulin induction and then took tacrolimus and steroids for roughly three years.

Notes on this clone: What it binds is not known.

CDR3 length: 12 residues. The germline V gene encodes CDR1 SGDLS and CDR2 YYNGEE. V was shortened by 3 bases and J by 6 bases, with 6 bases between the two germline ends. Only in-frame clones appear in the TCRdb table, and some are missing; sequencing was by immunoSEQ multiplex PCR. The table lists 90,000 to 95,000 clones, over 75% of them singletons. Notes on the study in general: The study associated peak circulating GvH clone levels with early post-transplant HvG declines. There were GvH clones found in recipient marrow, and some of them appeared first in ileum or blood.

The chain couples TRBV9 to TRBJ2-2; no firm D call. The TCR comes from a human donor who received an intestinal transplant. Sequencing used unstimulated CD8+ T cells sorted from spleen or lymph node cells, obtained before intestinal transplant. CDR3 sequence reads: CASSALAGELFF. The CDR3 DNA reads TGTGCCAGCAGCGCCCTAGCCGGGGAGCTGTTTTTT.